Below are 32 T cell receptor beta chains sequenced from a single sample in a study of T cells in Graves' hyperthyroidism and ophthalmopathy. What was amplified from RNA transcripts were TCR beta CDR3 regions. TCR CDR3 underwent first-round RT-PCR with the HTBI primer set. TCRdb processed the multiplex PCR reads anew with MiXCR; each CDR3 protein has one entry. The table records under 350,000 distinct CDR3 sequences, 17% of them present only once. Sequenced sample: blood. Every receptor here comes from a woman aged 55 to 70 with Graves' ophthalmopathy.

This clonotype occurred a few times. The CDR3 nucleotides read TGTGCCAGCAACCGTCAGGGGGTAACTAATGAAAAACTGTTTTTT. Its protein product is CASNRQGVTNEKLFF. This sequence joins TRBV5-6 and TRBJ1-4; TRBD1 agrees at 7 bases. With V trimmed by 6 bases and J by 1 base, 6 bases remained unmatched. The CDR3 sequence is 15 residues long. Germline values: CDR1 SGHDT, CDR2 YYEEEE.

This clonotype was detected ten times or more. The chain is built from TRBV7-8 and TRBJ2-7, with 8 bases that match TRBD2. CDR3 length equals 15 residues. The germline CDR1 and CDR2 sequences are SGHVS and FQNEAQ. The V gene end was trimmed by 5 bases and the J gene end by 3 bases; junction bases not matched to a gene: 9. CDR3: CASSSLAGLLYEQYF. In DNA form, the CDR3 reads TGTGCCAGCAGCAGCTTAGCGGGACTGCTCTACGAGCAGTACTTC.

This clonotype was picked up many times. The CDR3 is CASGLVRPVSTEAFF. CDR3 DNA sequence: TGTGCTAGTGGTTTGGTACGGCCAGTATCCACTGAAGCTTTCTTT. The chain employs TRBV12-5 and TRBJ1-1; no clear D. V was trimmed by 0 bases and J by 4 bases, leaving 12 bases between them. The CDR3 spans 15 residues. Germline CDR1 reads LGHNT; CDR2 reads FRNRAP.

This clonotype was observed a few times. The J gene is TRBJ2-3, the V gene TRBV6-2 or TRBV6-3; D call uncertain. Germline CDR1 is MNHEY and CDR2 is SVGEGT. There are 16 residues in the CDR3. V gave up 0 bases and J gave up 2 bases, with 12 bases separating them. The CDR3 nucleotides are TGTGCCAGCAGTTACTCAGCAGCTAACCCCACAGATACGCAGTATTTT. Translation gives CASSYSAANPTDTQYF.

This clonotype was seen a few times. The rearrangement uses TRBV27 and TRBJ2-3; 7 bases are a match to TRBD1. Trimming removed 6 bases from V and 9 bases from J; junction bases left unmatched: 15. Germline assignment: CDR1 MNHEY and CDR2 SMNVEV (reference sequence). The CDR3 has 15 residues. CDR3 protein: CASRKESAGGGTQYF. CDR3 nucleotides: TGTGCCAGCAGAAAAGAGTCGGCAGGGGGTGGGACGCAGTATTTT.

This clonotype showed up just a few times. The chain links TRBV6-1 to TRBJ2-5, with unresolved D. Deletions cut 5 bases from V and 13 bases from J, with 14 bases between. Germline V gene lookup returns CDR1 MNHNS and CDR2 SASEGT. The CDR3 totals 11 residues. CDR3 residues: CASSPGALWYF. The CDR3 DNA reads as TGTGCCAGCAGTCCTGGAGCCCTTTGGTACTTC.

Note on this clonotype: At one end, the junction sequence differs from germline, possibly due to a read error. V and J are TRBV7-7 and TRBJ2-2; D remains unclear. The germline V gene encodes CDR1 SSHAT and CDR2 FNYEAQ (reference sequence). The CDR3 has 15 amino acids. The CDR3 sequence: CASSLAPGQAGELFF. For the CDR3, the DNA is TGTGCTAGCAGCTTAGCTCCGGGCCAGGCCGGGGAGCTGTTTTTT.

This clonotype was seen more than once but under ten times. The CDR3 sequence is CASSPTRAHYEQYF. The CDR3 DNA follows: TGTGCCAGCAGCCCCACCAGGGCCCACTACGAGCAGTACTTC. This rearrangement joins TRBV4-2 to TRBJ2-7, with D possibly matching TRBD1 (5 bases). Per the germline V gene, CDR1 is LGHNA and CDR2 is YNFKEQ. The V gene lost 4 bases and the J gene lost 3 bases, with 13 bases spanning the gap. This CDR3 contains 14 residues.

The sample holds a few counts of this clonotype. V gene TRBV27 combines with J gene TRBJ1-5; D perhaps matches TRBD1 (6 bases). The CDR3 is 14 residues long. From germline, CDR1 is MNHEY and CDR2 SMNVEV (reference sequence). V was shortened by 5 bases and J by 3 bases, with 11 bases between the two germline ends. The CDR3 DNA follows: TGTGCCAGCAGTCCATGGACAGACAATCAGCCCCAGCATTTT. It encodes CASSPWTDNQPQHF.

This clonotype was counted between two and nine times. The chain combines TRBV5-1 with TRBJ2-5; 9 bases line up with TRBD1. The CDR3 spans 16 residues. After removal of 0 bases from V and 1 base from J, the junction contained 4 bases not matched to a gene. CDR1 and CDR2 from the germline V gene are SGHRS and YFSETQ. The CDR3 sequence is CASSLDGTGTQETQYF. For the CDR3, the DNA is TGCGCCAGCAGCTTGGACGGGACAGGGACCCAAGAGACCCAGTACTTC.

The chain links TRBV7-3 to TRBJ2-2, with 9 bases identical to TRBD1. The V gene end was trimmed by 5 bases and the J gene end by 5 bases; junction bases not matched to a gene: 9. Germline CDR1 reads SGHTA; CDR2 reads FQGTGA. This CDR3 has 16 amino acids. CDR3 in amino acids: CASSHRTGAWTGELFF. CDR3 nucleotides: TGTGCCAGCAGCCACCGGACAGGGGCTTGGACCGGGGAGCTGTTTTTT.

CDR3 sequence reads: CSAAQGNIQYF. In DNA, the CDR3 is TGCAGTGCGGCACAGGGAAACATTCAGTACTTC. The chain is built from TRBV20-1 and TRBJ2-4, with D maybe TRBD1 (6 bases). The CDR3 has 11 amino acids. CDR1 and CDR2 from the germline V gene are DFQATT and SNEGSKA (reference sequence). Between the trimmed V and J ends, which lost 6 bases and 6 bases, there was a span of 9 bases.

The chain is built from TRBV11-2 and TRBJ2-3; 7 bases align to TRBD2. The CDR3 totals 16 residues. J lost 2 bases, V lost 2 bases, and 7 bases had no gene match. Germline V gene lookup returns CDR1 SGHAT and CDR2 FQNNGV. The CDR3 region is CASSLSVAGLTDTQYF. DNA for the CDR3: TGTGCCAGCAGCTTATCGGTAGCGGGCCTCACAGATACGCAGTATTTT.

This clonotype was detected ten times or more. This sequence joins TRBV6-1 and TRBJ2-1; TRBD1 agrees at 7 bases. V dropped 7 bases and J dropped 5; count of bases not matched to a gene: 8. The CDR3 consists of 14 residues. CDR1 is MNHNS, CDR2 SASEGT, per germline. The CDR3 reads CASTNSGGNNEQFF. CDR3 DNA: TGTGCCAGCACCAATTCAGGGGGTAACAATGAGCAGTTCTTC.

This clonotype has a count of ten or more. The V call is TRBV2, the J call TRBJ2-2; D unclear. CDR3 length equals 14 residues. V gave up 7 bases and J gave up 0 bases, with 9 bases separating them. CDR1 is SNHLY, CDR2 FYNNEI, per germline. The CDR3 sequence: CASMPSANTGELFF. For the CDR3, the DNA is TGTGCCAGCATGCCCTCGGCGAACACCGGGGAGCTGTTTTTT.

This clonotype appeared a few times. J is TRBJ2-1 and V is TRBV19; 10 nucleotides line up with TRBD1. CDR1 and CDR2 from the germline V gene are LNHDA and SQIVND (reference sequence). V lost 3 bases to trimming and J lost 9 bases; unmatched junction nucleotides: 5. The length of the CDR3 is 14 residues. CDR3 sequence reads: CASSIDRGLGEQFF. CDR3 nucleotides: TGTGCCAGTAGTATTGACAGGGGGCTGGGTGAGCAGTTCTTC.

This clonotype was counted many times. This chain connects TRBV5-1 to TRBJ1-4, with D possibly matching TRBD1 (5 bases). Trimming stripped 3 bases from V and 2 bases from J, with 20 bases between. The CDR3 length is 18 residues. Germline values: CDR1 SGHRS, CDR2 YFSETQ. This chain's CDR3 is CASSSGAGGAPTNEKLFF. CDR3 sequence (DNA): TGCGCCAGCAGCTCCGGGGCCGGTGGGGCGCCTACTAATGAAAAACTGTTTTTT.

In this sample, this clonotype turned up many times. Here the CDR3 DNA reads TGTGCCAGCTCACGCGAACTGGCTACAGGGGGCCCTTCCTACGAGCAGTACTTC. Protein product: CASSRELATGGPSYEQYF. The V gene is TRBV18, the J gene TRBJ2-7, with 9 nucleotides matching TRBD1. CDR1 KGHSH and CDR2 LQKENI come from the germline V gene. Losses at the gene ends were 4 bases for V and 1 base for J; bases not matched to a gene: 14. The CDR3 runs to 18 residues.

This clonotype turned up a few times. The chain carries TRBV20-1 and TRBJ2-7, with D tentatively TRBD1 or TRBD2 (6 bases each). The V end was cut by 0 bases, the J end by 1 base, with 16 bases between. This CDR3 contains 16 residues. Germline values: CDR1 DFQATT, CDR2 SNEGSKA (reference sequence). CDR3 region: CSARDWGAGSSYEQYF. The CDR3 DNA reads TGCAGTGCTAGAGATTGGGGGGCGGGAAGTTCCTACGAGCAGTACTTC.

This clonotype was seen ten or more times. The chain is built from TRBV6-1 and TRBJ1-2; a possible D gene is TRBD1 (6 bases). The CDR3 runs 13 residues. Germline CDR1 and CDR2: MNHNS and SASEGT. V was pared by 5 bases and J by 8 bases, with 15 bases between. Written as DNA, the CDR3 is TGTGCCAGCAGTCAAACCAGGGGTCGAGGCTACACCTTC. This codes for CASSQTRGRGYTF.

This clonotype has just a few counts. This chain connects TRBV24-1 to TRBJ2-1; D possibly corresponds to TRBD1 (9 bases). Germline assignment: CDR1 KGHDR and CDR2 SFDVKD. Trimming cost V 2 bases and J 4 bases, with 26 bases left between them. The CDR3 length is 20 residues. The CDR3 DNA follows: TGTGCCACCAGTGATTGGGCCGGGACAGGGAAAAGCGGGAGTTACAATGAGCAGTTCTTC. Translating it yields CATSDWAGTGKSGSYNEQFF.

In its sample, this clonotype was seen many times. The rearrangement links TRBV11-2 to TRBJ2-5, with 9 bases identical to TRBD1. The CDR3 runs to 16 residues. The J segment lost 5 bases and the V segment lost 0 bases, leaving 7 bases of the junction unmatched. CDR1 is SGHAT and CDR2 is FQNNGV in the germline V gene. CDR3 DNA: TGTGCCAGCAGCTTAGATAGCGGACAGGGGTGGGAGACCCAGTACTTC. Protein product: CASSLDSGQGWETQYF. The full variable domain, completed using reference TRBV11-2 and TRBJ2-5, is EAGVAQSPRYKIIEKRQSVAFWCNPISGHATLYWYQQILGQGPKLLIQFQNNGVVDDSQLPKDRFSAERLKGVDSTLKIQPAKLEDSAVYLCASSLDSGQGWETQYFGPGTRLLVL.

Points on this clonotype: A read error may be the cause here, since a much bigger clone is one base away. The chain has TRBV28 and TRBJ1-2; 10 nucleotides align to TRBD1. The length of the CDR3 is 16 residues. The germline CDR1 and CDR2 sequences are MDHEN and SYDVKM. CDR3 sequence reads: CASRRRTGGSDYGYIF. The CDR3 bases are TGTGCCAGCAGACGGAGGACAGGGGGAAGTGACTATGGCTACATCTTC.

The chain has TRBV12-3 or TRBV12-4 and TRBJ2-5; TRBD2 agrees at 9 bases. CDR3 length equals 16 residues. Trimming removed 5 bases from V and 0 bases from J; junction bases left unmatched: 7. The CDR3 is CASSEGSSGDQETQYF. Here the CDR3 DNA reads TGTGCCAGCAGTGAAGGGTCTAGCGGGGACCAAGAGACCCAGTACTTC.

The table lists this clonotype with many counts. CDR3 DNA: TGTGCCAGCAGCCCGGATTCGGATACGCAGTATTTT. Encoded protein: CASSPDSDTQYF. The chain has TRBV7-9 and TRBJ2-3; D remains ambiguous. Trimming pared 5 bases from V and 6 bases from J, leaving 9 bases between. Per germline, CDR1 SEHNR and CDR2 FQNEAQ (reference sequence). The CDR3 length is 12 residues.

This clonotype has just a few counts. J is TRBJ2-7 and V is TRBV9; possible D gene TRBD1, 7 bases. CDR3 size: 16 residues. Looked up from germline, CDR1 is SGDLS and CDR2 is YYNGEE. Trimming removed 0 bases from V and 1 base from J, with 14 bases in between. The CDR3 DNA is TGTGCCAGCAGCGTAGCAGCCGGGGGACAGTCCTACGAGCAGTACTTC. Encoded protein: CASSVAAGGQSYEQYF.

This clonotype was seen ten or more times. The chain uses TRBV6-6 and TRBJ2-1; D may be TRBD1 (6 bases). Germline CDR1 and CDR2: MNHNY and SVGAGI (reference sequence). Trimming shortened V by 2 bases and J by 7 bases, and 9 bases separated the two germline ends. The CDR3 extends over 13 amino acids. CDR3 region: CASSYGRGNEQFF. DNA for the CDR3: TGTGCCAGCAGTTACGGCAGGGGAAATGAGCAGTTCTTC.

The chain recombines TRBV29-1 with TRBJ2-3; TRBD1 is a possible D gene (6 bases). There are 14 residues in the CDR3. Germline CDR1 and CDR2: SQVTM and ANQGSEA. V was cut by 8 bases and J by 0 bases, with 15 bases left in between. CDR3 nucleotide sequence: TGCAGCATTATTCCCGGACAGAGCACAGATACGCAGTATTTT. Translating it yields CSIIPGQSTDTQYF.

The chain has TRBV4-3 and TRBJ2-2; TRBD2 might be the D (6 bases). The length of the CDR3 is 15 residues. CDR1 and CDR2 from the germline V gene are LGHNA and YSLEER. The V end was cut by 3 bases, the J end by 3 bases, with 11 bases between. CDR3 in amino acids: CASSHTGGDTGELFF. CDR3 DNA sequence: TGCGCCAGCAGCCATACAGGAGGGGACACCGGGGAGCTGTTTTTT.

The rearrangement links TRBV7-9 to TRBJ2-1; 9 bases map to TRBD2. The germline V gene has CDR1 SEHNR and CDR2 FQNEAQ (reference sequence). The junction had 5 bases not matched to a gene; V was cut back by 1 base and J by 4 bases. There are 16 residues in the CDR3. For the CDR3, the DNA is TGTGCCAGCAGCTTAGGGTCTCTAGCGGGATACAATGAGCAGTTCTTC. Translating gives CASSLGSLAGYNEQFF.

This clonotype was detected ten times or more. The rearrangement uses TRBV2 and TRBJ2-1; D unclear. The V and J ends lost 6 bases and 3 bases respectively, with 15 bases between them. The CDR3 spans 15 residues. Germline V CDR1 and CDR2: SNHLY, FYNNEI. The CDR3 here is CASRQRDESYNEQFF. In nucleotides, the CDR3 is TGTGCCAGCAGACAACGAGACGAAAGCTACAATGAGCAGTTCTTC.

This clonotype was counted between two and nine times. The V and J genes are TRBV12-3 or TRBV12-4 and TRBJ1-3; D remains unclear. V was shortened by 4 bases and J by 0 bases, with 4 bases between the two germline ends. This CDR3 contains 13 residues. For the CDR3, the DNA is TGTGCCAGCAGTTACAACTCTGGAAACACCATATATTTT. Translating it yields CASSYNSGNTIYF.